One TCR beta chain is described in this entry. The CDR3 runs 15 residues. CDR1 and CDR2 (germline): KGHSH, LQKENI. TCRdb keeps only in-frame clones here, not all; method: immunoSEQ multiplex PCR. Of about 460,000 clones in the sample, more than 70% were seen once. The data were obtained in a study of shared clonotypes between healthy human individuals. The clonotype comes from a woman in her thirties or forties in good health. Some clones in this sample may be carry-over from other donors' samples. Source material: PBMCs. This chain links TRBV18 with TRBJ2-5; the D call may be TRBD1 or TRBD2 (5 bases each). The J call is in doubt because the DNA end fits TRBJ2-7 better. The CDR3 is CASSPGYGGAYEQYF. DNA of the CDR3: TGTGCCAGCTCACCAGGATATGGGGGTGCCTACGAGCAGTACTTC.